Listed here are 29 T cell receptor beta chains from one sample, sequenced in a study of early stage breast cancer tumors. Using immunoSEQ multiplex PCR, the repertoire was profiled, and TCRdb retains in-frame clones only, with some absent. This sample has about 72,000 clones, with 65% to 85% found just once. Sequences were obtained from blood. Source of these receptors: a person between 55 and 69 years old with breast cancer.

In this sample, this clone turned up once. The chain employs TRBV4-3 and TRBJ2-3; the match to TRBD1 covers 10 bases. CDR3 length: 15 residues. Germline loops: CDR1 LGHNA, CDR2 YSLEER. The V and J ends lost 2 bases and 4 bases, in that order; junction bases with no gene match: 3. CDR3 region: CASSQLTGGADTQYF. The CDR3 bases are TGCGCCAGCAGCCAACTGACAGGGGGCGCAGATACGCAGTATTTT.

This clone occurred once. The gene calls are TRBV7-2 and TRBJ1-4; TRBD1 might be the D (5 bases). The CDR3 has 14 amino acids. V was pared by 1 base and J by 10 bases, with 13 bases between. Per germline, CDR1 SGHTA and CDR2 FQGNSA. The CDR3 is CASSLGRTRGKLFF. The CDR3 coding sequence is TGTGCCAGCAGCTTAGGGCGGACTAGGGGAAAACTGTTTTTT.

This chain uses TRBV7-9 with TRBJ2-5, with D perhaps TRBD1 or TRBD2 (5 bases each). Trimming stripped 4 bases from V and 3 bases from J, with 18 bases between. The CDR3 is made up of 16 amino acids. CDR1 is SEHNR, CDR2 FQNEAQ, per germline (reference sequence). The CDR3 spells CASSSRQRGAEETQYF. The CDR3 region has the DNA TGTGCCAGCAGCTCCAGACAAAGGGGAGCCGAAGAGACCCAGTACTTC.

The chain carries TRBV30 and TRBJ2-2; no definite D call. Trimming shortened V by 5 bases and J by 7 bases, and 8 bases separated the two germline ends. The CDR3 extends over 11 amino acids. Germline V CDR1 and CDR2: GTSNPN, SVGIG (reference sequence). The CDR3 coding sequence is TGTGCCTGGGGGTCCGGCGGGGAGCTGTTTTTT. Translated, it gives CAWGSGGELFF.

The chain combines TRBV7-8 with TRBJ1-5, with D hard to call. The germline gives CDR1 SGHVS, CDR2 FQNEAQ. CDR3 length equals 14 residues. The V gene lost 1 base and the J gene lost 1 base, with 5 bases spanning the gap. This CDR3 is CASSLVGSNQPQHF. CDR3 sequence (DNA): TGTGCCAGCAGCTTAGTGGGGAGCAATCAGCCCCAGCATTTT.

The chain combines TRBV18 with TRBJ1-1, with D unresolved. Per the germline V gene, CDR1 is KGHSH and CDR2 is LQKENI. Trimming cost V 1 base and J 1 base, with 4 bases left between them. The CDR3 runs 13 residues. The CDR3 DNA reads as TGTGCCAGCTCACCACGGCGGAACACTGAAGCTTTCTTT. The encoded protein is CASSPRRNTEAFF. Full variable domain (remainder filled in from reference TRBV18 and TRBJ1-1): NAGVMQNPRHLVRRRGQEARLRCSPMKGHSHVYWYRQLPEEGLKFMVYLQKENIIDESGMPKERFSAEFPKEGPSILRIQQVVRGDSAAYFCASSPRRNTEAFFGQGTRLTVV.

This chain joins TRBV9 and TRBJ2-7; D might be TRBD1 or TRBD2, each matching 5 bases. The germline V gene encodes CDR1 SGDLS and CDR2 YYNGEE. The CDR3 contains 14 residues. The V end lost 3 bases, the J end lost 0 bases, and 10 bases lay between the germline ends. The CDR3 sequence is CASSEGTNSYEQYF. In nucleotides, the CDR3 is TGTGCCAGCAGCGAGGGGACGAACTCCTACGAGCAGTACTTC.

This chain connects TRBV7-9 to TRBJ2-3, with 9 bases identical to TRBD2. V lost 5 bases to trimming and J lost 9 bases; unmatched junction nucleotides: 9. This CDR3 comprises 14 residues. The germline V gene encodes CDR1 SEHNR and CDR2 FQNEAQ (reference sequence). DNA of the CDR3: TGTGCCAGCAGCCGAGCCCCTAGCGGGGACACGCAGTATTTT. It translates to CASSRAPSGDTQYF.

The CDR3 nucleotides read TGTGCCAGTAGTACAGGGGGCGGCACAGATACGCAGTATTTT. It encodes CASSTGGGTDTQYF. The V gene is TRBV19, the J gene TRBJ2-3; 8 positions match TRBD1. Trimming took 4 bases from V and 1 from J; bases not matched to a gene: 1. The CDR3 is 14 amino acids. Germline V gives CDR1 LNHDA, CDR2 SQIVND (reference sequence).

This clone has just a few counts. V gene TRBV4-2 combines with J gene TRBJ2-7, with TRBD2 matching 7 bases. Unmatched junction bases numbered 4, after V lost 0 bases and J lost 8 bases. CDR1 and CDR2 from the germline V gene are LGHNA and YNFKEQ. The CDR3 consists of 13 residues. CDR3 nucleotide sequence: TGTGCCAGCAGCCAAGAGGGGAGGGATCAGCAGTACTTC. It yields the protein CASSQEGRDQQYF.

The V call is TRBV5-1, the J call TRBJ2-1, with D perhaps matching TRBD1 (6 bases). The CDR3 is 15 amino acids. Deletions cut 4 bases from V and 5 bases from J, with 16 bases between. Germline-derived CDR1 and CDR2 are SGHRS and YFSETQ. Here the CDR3 reads CASSITGTSDNEQFF. In nucleotides, the CDR3 is TGCGCCAGCAGCATTACAGGGACCTCGGACAATGAGCAGTTCTTC. The whole variable domain, remainder taken from reference TRBV5-1 and TRBJ2-1, is KAGVTQTPRYLIKTRGQQVTLSCSPISGHRSVSWYQQTPGQGLQFLFEYFSETQRNKGNFPGRFSGRQFSNSRSEMNVSTLELGDSALYLCASSITGTSDNEQFFGPGTRLTVL.

The J gene is TRBJ2-7, the V gene TRBV7-9, with 10 bases that match TRBD2. Trimming took 1 base from V and 1 from J; bases not matched to a gene: 1. Germline CDR1 is SEHNR and CDR2 is FQNEAQ (reference sequence). This CDR3 has 15 amino acids. The CDR3 loop is CASSLVSGRSYEQYF. Here the CDR3 DNA reads TGTGCCAGCAGCTTAGTTAGCGGGAGGTCCTACGAGCAGTACTTC. Full variable domain (outside the CDR3, taken from reference TRBV7-9 and TRBJ2-7): DTGVSQNPRHKITKRGQNVTFRCDPISEHNRLYWYRQTLGQGPEFLTYFQNEAQLEKSRLLSDRFSAERPKGSFSTLEIQRTEQGDSAMYLCASSLVSGRSYEQYFGPGTRLTVT.

The V gene is TRBV5-1, the J gene TRBJ2-2, with D perhaps being TRBD1 or TRBD2 (5 bases each). Germline CDR1 is SGHRS and CDR2 is YFSETQ. V was clipped by 4 bases and J by 6 bases, with 16 bases between them. This CDR3 comprises 15 residues. In DNA form, the CDR3 reads TGCGCCAGCAGCCCGGGACCCCGGACCCCCGGGGAGCTGTTTTTT. Protein sequence: CASSPGPRTPGELFF.

This chain links TRBV6-6 with TRBJ2-7; 8 positions agree with TRBD2. The germline V gene has CDR1 MNHNY and CDR2 SVGAGI (reference sequence). The CDR3 sequence is 14 residues long. J was trimmed by 3 bases and V by 8 bases; bases with no gene match: 9. DNA for the CDR3: TGTGCCAGCCTGGGGGCGGGAGGACTCTACGAGCAGTACTTC. Protein product: CASLGAGGLYEQYF.

V gene TRBV6-1 combines with J gene TRBJ2-5, with TRBD2 matching 7 bases. Per germline, CDR1 MNHNS and CDR2 SASEGT. CDR3 length: 14 amino acids. Losses at the gene ends were 3 bases for V and 5 bases for J; bases not matched to a gene: 6. The CDR3 sequence is CASSDPGGRETQYF. The CDR3 DNA sequence: TGTGCCAGCAGTGATCCCGGGGGGAGGGAGACCCAGTACTTC.

The J gene is TRBJ2-7, the V gene TRBV7-8, with TRBD2 matching 14 bases. Trimming cost V 5 bases and J 7 bases; bases outside gene matches: 13. This CDR3 region has 17 residues. Germline lookup yields CDR1 SGHVS and CDR2 FQNEAQ. In nucleotides, the CDR3 is TGTGCCAGCAGCGCCGGGACTAGCGGGAGCGGGACGAGGGAGCAGTACTTC. Protein sequence: CASSAGTSGSGTREQYF.

The chain combines TRBV7-2 with TRBJ2-3; D remains unclear. Deletions cut 0 bases from V and 5 bases from J, with 12 bases between. CDR3 length: 15 amino acids. Germline CDR1 reads SGHTA; CDR2 reads FQGNSA. The CDR3 sequence is CASSLAHGLGDTQYF. The CDR3 DNA follows: TGTGCCAGCAGCTTAGCCCACGGGCTTGGAGATACGCAGTATTTT.

The V call is TRBV28, the J call TRBJ2-3; perhaps TRBD2 as D (6 bases). V was cut by 11 bases and J by 0 bases, with 21 bases left in between. The CDR3 runs to 16 residues. Germline assignment: CDR1 MDHEN and CDR2 SYDVKM. The CDR3 sequence: CAASSRGSPSTDTQYF. CDR3 coding DNA: TGTGCCGCTTCCTCTCGGGGGTCCCCTAGCACAGATACGCAGTATTTT. The full variable domain, completed using reference TRBV28 and TRBJ2-3, is DVKVTQSSRYLVKRTGEKVFLECVQDMDHENMFWYRQDPGLGLRLIYFSYDVKMKEKGDIPEGYSVSREKKERFSLILESASTNQTSMYLCAASSRGSPSTDTQYFGPGTRLTVL.

The rearrangement uses TRBV4-1 and TRBJ2-7; D gene unclear. Germline V gene lookup returns CDR1 MGHRA and CDR2 YSYEKL. The V gene lost 0 bases and the J gene lost 7 bases, with 13 bases spanning the gap. The CDR3 runs 14 residues. CDR3 DNA: TGCGCCAGCAGCCAAGATTCCAACTCTTGGGAGCAGTACTTC. Residues: CASSQDSNSWEQYF.

The chain recombines TRBV7-3 with TRBJ2-2; 11 bases match TRBD2. V lost 3 bases, J lost 4 bases, and 4 bases stayed unmatched. CDR3 size: 16 residues. Germline V CDR1 and CDR2: SGHTA, FQGTGA. Here the CDR3 reads CASSFSGTSGTGELFF. CDR3 coding DNA: TGTGCCAGCAGCTTCTCCGGGACTAGCGGCACCGGGGAGCTGTTTTTT.

This chain links TRBV10-3 with TRBJ2-3; D is uncertain. Germline CDR1 is ENHRY and CDR2 is SYGVKD. V lost 5 bases, J lost 3 bases, and 9 bases lay in between. The CDR3 runs to 13 residues. The CDR3 coding sequence is TGTGCCATCAGTCAGACTGATACAGATACGCAGTATTTT. Translation: CAISQTDTDTQYF.

This rearrangement joins TRBV19 to TRBJ1-4; possible D gene TRBD1, 6 bases. Per the germline V gene, CDR1 is LNHDA and CDR2 is SQIVND (reference sequence). V lost 4 bases and J 5 bases, leaving 17 bases between the germline ends. The CDR3 has 16 residues. Here the CDR3 reads CASSTRQVGANEKLFF. In nucleotides, the CDR3 is TGTGCCAGTAGTACCCGACAGGTCGGAGCGAATGAAAAACTGTTTTTT. Full variable domain (rest looked up from reference TRBV19 and TRBJ1-4): DGGITQSPKYLFRKEGQNVTLSCEQNLNHDAMYWYRQDPGQGLRLIYYSQIVNDFQKGDIAEGYSVSREKKESFPLTVTSAQKNPTAFYLCASSTRQVGANEKLFFGSGTQLSVL.

This clone was found once. The CDR3 sequence: CASNLGGDTEAFF. In DNA, the CDR3 is TGTGCCAGCAACCTCGGGGGGGACACTGAAGCTTTCTTT. This chain joins TRBV7-2 and TRBJ1-1; TRBD1 might be the D (5 bases). Per germline, CDR1 SGHTA and CDR2 FQGNSA. The CDR3 has 13 amino acids. V shed 7 bases and J shed 3 bases, with 12 bases lying between them. Supplemented by reference TRBV7-2 and TRBJ1-1, the full variable domain reads GAGVSQSPSNKVTEKGKDVELRCDPISGHTALYWYRQSLGQGLEFLIYFQGNSAPDKSGLPSDRFSAERTGGSVSTLTIQRTQQEDSAVYLCASNLGGDTEAFFGQGTRLTVV.

The J gene is TRBJ2-1, the V gene TRBV25-1; 9 bases agree with TRBD1. V lost 4 bases, J lost 9 bases, and 13 bases stayed unmatched. From germline, CDR1 is MGHDK and CDR2 SYGVNS. This CDR3 has 16 residues. Here the CDR3 reads CASSADGTGTFGEQFF. The DNA for the CDR3 is TGTGCCAGCAGTGCAGACGGGACAGGGACGTTCGGTGAGCAGTTCTTC.

The gene calls are TRBV2 and TRBJ2-5; 7 nucleotides agree with TRBD2. The V and J ends lost 1 base and 2 bases, in that order; junction bases with no gene match: 1. CDR1 SNHLY and CDR2 FYNNEI come from the germline V gene. There are 14 residues in the CDR3. The CDR3 is CASSEGSGQETQYF. The DNA for the CDR3 is TGTGCCAGCAGTGAAGGTAGCGGGCAAGAGACCCAGTACTTC.

The chain's CDR3 is CASSDGQVGTDTQYF. The CDR3 DNA sequence: TGTGCCAGTAGTGACGGTCAGGTTGGCACAGATACGCAGTATTTT. V and J are TRBV19 and TRBJ2-3; D gene unclear. The CDR3 is 15 amino acids. The germline V gene encodes CDR1 LNHDA and CDR2 SQIVND (reference sequence). V was cut by 5 bases and J by 1 base, with 13 bases left in between.

The V and J genes are TRBV5-6 and TRBJ2-4, with 8 bases matching TRBD2. J lost 0 bases, V lost 0 bases, and 8 bases had no gene match. CDR1 and CDR2 from the germline V gene are SGHDT and YYEEEE. The CDR3 has 18 residues. The CDR3, as DNA: TGTGCCAGCAGCTTGGGGGGGGCTAGCGGGTTAGCCAAAAACATTCAGTACTTC. Residues: CASSLGGASGLAKNIQYF.

The V and J genes are TRBV6-4 and TRBJ2-7; the D gene is possibly TRBD2 (5 bases). V dropped 5 bases and J dropped 0 bases, with 14 bases sitting between them. CDR1 is MRHNA and CDR2 is SNTAGT in the germline V gene. CDR3 length: 15 amino acids. CDR3 sequence (DNA): TGTGCCAGCAGTTTGGAGGCCGGGCCCTCCTACGAGCAGTACTTC. Amino acids: CASSLEAGPSYEQYF.

The V call is TRBV7-8, the J call TRBJ2-1; 13 bases are shared with TRBD2. Losses at the gene ends were 3 bases for V and 7 bases for J; bases not matched to a gene: 0. In germline, CDR1 is SGHVS, CDR2 FQNEAQ. CDR3 length: 14 residues. CDR3 sequence: CASSLGLAGNEQFF. The CDR3 DNA sequence: TGTGCCAGCAGCTTGGGACTAGCGGGAAATGAGCAGTTCTTC.